This entry lists 2 T cell receptor beta chains sequenced from one sample in a study of T cell responses to AZD1222 COVID-19 vaccine. Profiled with immunoSEQ multiplex PCR; TCRdb holds only in-frame clones, not every one. The table lists about 200,000 clones, about 93% of them singletons. The material was peripheral blood, obtained on day 0 of MenACWY control vaccination. Every receptor here comes from an adult in good health.

The chain uses TRBV3-1 (or the pseudogene TRBV3-2) and TRBJ1-3, with D uncertain. The germline V and J ends were trimmed by 4 bases and 4 bases, with 8 bases remaining between them. Germline values: CDR1 LGHDT, CDR2 YNNKEL (reference sequence). There are 13 residues in the CDR3. Written as DNA, the CDR3 is TGTGCCAGCAGCCTAGTCTCCGGAAACACCATATATTTT. Its translation is CASSLVSGNTIYF.

This chain links TRBV19 with TRBJ1-2; D remains ambiguous. Deletions cut 7 bases from V and 7 bases from J, with 16 bases between. The CDR3 has 13 amino acids. Per the germline V gene, CDR1 is LNHDA and CDR2 is SQIVND (reference sequence). The CDR3 is CASTRRPDGGYTF. CDR3 DNA sequence: TGTGCCAGTACCCGTCGCCCGGACGGTGGCTACACCTTC.